The 18 T cell receptor beta chains below were found in one sample sequenced in a study of cytomegalovirus exposure and HLA in healthy donors. Use of 60 Vbeta and 13 Jbeta primers characterized the PCR. Some clones are missing from TCRdb's copy, which holds only in-frame ones; the method was immunoSEQ multiplex PCR. The table shows under 200,000 clones, with roughly 81% occurring only once. Sequencing was carried out using PBMCs. The receptors here all came from a woman between 45 and 60 years old in good health and CMV-seronegative.

J is TRBJ2-1 and V is TRBV2; the match to TRBD1 covers 9 bases. J lost 9 bases, V lost 6 bases, and 6 bases had no gene match. The CDR3 extends over 13 amino acids. Germline-derived CDR1 and CDR2 are SNHLY and FYNNEI. CDR3 sequence reads: CASRDRGYGEQFF. The CDR3 region has the DNA TGTGCCAGCAGGGACAGGGGATATGGTGAGCAGTTCTTC.

CDR3 sequence: CASRDRTANYGYTF. The CDR3 coding sequence is TGTGCCTCGAGGGATAGGACTGCTAACTATGGCTACACCTTC. The rearrangement joins TRBV10-3 to TRBJ1-2; D uncertain. CDR3 length equals 14 residues. Deletions cut 11 bases from V and 0 bases from J, with 16 bases between. The germline V gene has CDR1 ENHRY and CDR2 SYGVKD.

The chain has TRBV4-1 and TRBJ2-3; D is unclear. V gave up 1 base and J gave up 5 bases, with 13 bases separating them. Germline V gene data show CDR1 as MGHRA and CDR2 as YSYEKL. The CDR3 is made up of 15 amino acids. This CDR3 is CASSQVLWPRDTQYF. Here the CDR3 DNA reads TGCGCCAGCAGCCAAGTGTTATGGCCCCGAGATACGCAGTATTTT.

To note about this clone: Additional DNA sequences in this sample encode the identical CDR3. The chain employs TRBV7-2 and TRBJ1-2; D perhaps matches TRBD1 (5 bases). Germline assignment: CDR1 SGHTA and CDR2 FQGNSA. Trimming removed 3 bases from V and 2 bases from J, with 7 bases in between. CDR3 length equals 13 residues. The chain's CDR3 is CASSLDTNYGYTF. As DNA, the CDR3 is TGTGCCAGCAGCTTGGACACCAACTATGGCTACACCTTC.

V gene TRBV5-5 combines with J gene TRBJ2-7; possible D gene TRBD1, 5 bases. The CDR3 has 14 amino acids. Per germline, CDR1 SGHKS and CDR2 YYEKEE (reference sequence). With 1 base removed from V and 5 bases from J, the gap between germline ends came to 13 bases. The CDR3 region is CASSLSPGLDEQYF. The CDR3, as DNA: TGTGCCAGCAGCTTGTCTCCAGGGTTGGACGAGCAGTACTTC.

The rearrangement links TRBV5-6 to TRBJ1-1; D unresolved. V was trimmed by 0 bases and J by 2 bases, leaving 14 bases between them. There are 16 residues in the CDR3. Germline loops: CDR1 SGHDT, CDR2 YYEEEE. The CDR3 loop is CASSLGLLNRNTEAFF. As DNA, the CDR3 is TGTGCCAGCAGCTTGGGCCTACTTAACAGAAACACTGAAGCTTTCTTT.

The genes are TRBV4-2 and TRBJ1-5; D might be TRBD1 (6 bases). Trimming left V 1 base short and J 2 bases short, with 12 bases between. CDR3 length: 16 residues. The germline V gene encodes CDR1 LGHNA and CDR2 YNFKEQ. The CDR3 reads CASSQAQGPGNQPQHF. The CDR3 DNA reads TGTGCCAGCAGCCAAGCACAGGGTCCTGGCAATCAGCCCCAGCATTTT.

This chain connects TRBV7-9 to TRBJ2-5, with 13 bases matching TRBD2. Germline CDR1 reads SEHNR; CDR2 reads FQNEAQ (reference sequence). After removal of 5 bases from V and 0 bases from J, the junction contained 6 bases not matched to a gene. CDR3 size: 17 residues. The CDR3 region has the DNA TGTGCCAGCAGCGGTTGGACTAGCGGGGGATACCAAGAGACCCAGTACTTC. Encoded protein: CASSGWTSGGYQETQYF.

V gene TRBV19 combines with J gene TRBJ2-7; D is ambiguous. Trimming left V 5 bases short and J 3 bases short, with 11 bases between. Germline V gives CDR1 LNHDA, CDR2 SQIVND (reference sequence). This CDR3 region has 13 residues. The CDR3 sequence: CASSPQVNYEQYF. Written as DNA, the CDR3 is TGTGCCAGTAGTCCCCAGGTAAACTACGAGCAGTACTTC.

J is TRBJ1-3 and V is TRBV18; D perhaps matches TRBD1 (6 bases). The CDR3 is made up of 16 amino acids. Trimming left V 3 bases short and J 7 bases short, with 19 bases between. Germline lookup yields CDR1 KGHSH and CDR2 LQKENI. The CDR3 DNA follows: TGTGCCAGCTCACCGAGGTTGGGGGCGCTTTCTAACACCATATATTTT. This codes for CASSPRLGALSNTIYF.

The chain uses TRBV1 and TRBJ2-5; the D call of TRBD2 is as the table states it, not checked on the DNA. Gene TRBJ2-7 matches the end of the DNA better, so the J call may be wrong. TRBV1 is recorded as a pseudogene. This CDR3 spans 17 amino acids. Written as DNA, the CDR3 is TGCACCAGCCCCCAACCCTGCGATAGCGGGGGGGCTTACGAGCAGTACTTC. Protein: CTSPQPCDSGGAYEQYF.

The gene calls are TRBV15 and TRBJ2-7; 11 bases are shared with TRBD1. The CDR3 contains 15 residues. The germline V gene has CDR1 LNHNV and CDR2 YYDKDF (reference sequence). V lost 2 bases, J lost 3 bases, and 3 bases stayed unmatched. CDR3 in DNA: TGTGCCACCAGCAGACGGGACAGGGGGGTCTACGAGCAGTACTTC. It codes for CATSRRDRGVYEQYF.

This clone turned up a few times. V usage is TRBV18 and J usage is TRBJ2-1; TRBD2 matches 13 bases. V lost 2 bases to trimming and J lost 13 bases; unmatched junction nucleotides: 5. The CDR3 length is 14 residues. The germline V gene has CDR1 KGHSH and CDR2 LQKENI. CDR3 residues: CASSPGTSGILQFF. The CDR3 DNA sequence: TGTGCCAGCTCACCAGGGACTAGCGGGATCCTTCAGTTCTTC.

CDR3 sequence (DNA): TGCAGCGTGGAGAACAGGCATAGCACAGATACGCAGTATTTT. Amino acids: CSVENRHSTDTQYF. The chain carries TRBV29-1 and TRBJ2-3; possible D gene TRBD1, 5 bases. The CDR3 runs 14 residues. Trimming removed 6 bases at V and 0 bases at J, with 13 bases between. Germline values: CDR1 SQVTM, CDR2 ANQGSEA.

The CDR3 DNA follows: TGTGCCTGGAGTGGGGGACAGGCCGATGGCTACACCTTC. The encoded protein is CAWSGGQADGYTF. The chain is built from TRBV30 and TRBJ1-2, with 8 bases fitting TRBD1. Trimming cost V 1 base and J 6 bases; bases outside gene matches: 4. From germline, CDR1 is GTSNPN and CDR2 SVGIG (reference sequence). The CDR3 length is 13 residues.

The chain employs TRBV7-9 and TRBJ1-1; the match to TRBD1 covers 9 bases. This CDR3 is built from 15 residues. V trimming: 5 bases; J trimming: 3 bases; junction bases outside the gene matches: 7. Per the germline V gene, CDR1 is SEHNR and CDR2 is FQNEAQ (reference sequence). The CDR3 DNA reads as TGTGCCAGCAGCCCTGCCCGGACAGGGGACACTGAAGCTTTCTTT. Translation gives CASSPARTGDTEAFF.

This clone was detected a few times. J is TRBJ2-7 and V is TRBV6-6; TRBD2 matches 9 bases. The length of the CDR3 is 16 residues. V shed 7 bases and J 5 bases; nucleotides not matched to a gene: 15. CDR1 MNHNY and CDR2 SVGAGI come from the germline V gene (reference sequence). CDR3 coding DNA: TGTGCCAGCAAACAGGAAAAGGGACTAGCTGGAAACGAGCAGTACTTC. It specifies CASKQEKGLAGNEQYF.

This sequence joins TRBV11-3 and TRBJ2-3, with 10 bases lining up with TRBD2. V shed 6 bases and J 11 bases; nucleotides not matched to a gene: 8. CDR3 length: 13 amino acids. The germline V gene encodes CDR1 SGHNT and CDR2 YENEEA. Here the CDR3 reads CASSHEREGVQYF. CDR3 nucleotides: TGTGCCAGCAGTCACGAGCGGGAGGGGGTGCAGTATTTT.